This TCR beta chain was recorded in a study of T cells after posttransplantation cyclophosphamide. Controls had myeloablative marrow grafts with methotrexate and calcineurin inhibitor, sampled at 1 year. This clone showed up just once. The antigen remains undetermined. General study findings and limits: Donor-recipient repertoire similarity was low at 1-2 months, rising over year one. Recipient CMV seropositivity and CMV reactivation strongly tracked TRB clonality. Tissue-infiltrating T cells from skin or gut overlapped little with blood T cells.

The CDR3 is 15 amino acids. CDR1 and CDR2 from the germline V gene are SGDLS and YYNGEE. Trimming cost V 5 bases and J 7 bases; bases outside gene matches: 8. This table comes from immunoSEQ multiplex PCR, and its TCRdb copy is limited to in-frame clones, with some not included. Altogether tens of thousands of clones are present, roughly 90% being singletons, with the ten largest covering about 7.9%. The material was PBMCs, obtained after an allogeneic stem cell transplant with a calcineurin inhibitor and methotrexate. This sequence originates from a female patient in her 50s who received an allogeneic stem cell transplant from an unrelated donor, was CMV-positive, and had chronic GVHD only. Some T cells may possibly be graft donor cells. The chain uses TRBV9 and TRBJ1-6; 8 bases match TRBD1. The CDR3 DNA reads TGTGCCAGCAGGGCCGGGACAGGAGGGAATTCACCCCTCCACTTT. This translates into CASRAGTGGNSPLHF.